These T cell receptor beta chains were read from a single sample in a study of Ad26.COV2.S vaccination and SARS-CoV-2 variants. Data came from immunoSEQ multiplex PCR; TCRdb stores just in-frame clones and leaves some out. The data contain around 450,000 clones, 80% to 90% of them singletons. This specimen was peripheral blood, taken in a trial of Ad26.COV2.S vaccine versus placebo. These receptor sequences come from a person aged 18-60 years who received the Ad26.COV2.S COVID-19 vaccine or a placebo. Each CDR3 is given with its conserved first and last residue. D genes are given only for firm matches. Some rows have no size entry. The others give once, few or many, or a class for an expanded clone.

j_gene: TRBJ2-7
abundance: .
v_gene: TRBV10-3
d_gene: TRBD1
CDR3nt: TGTGCCATCACCCCGGGACAGGGTTCCGAGCAGTACTTC
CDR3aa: CAITPGQGSEQYF

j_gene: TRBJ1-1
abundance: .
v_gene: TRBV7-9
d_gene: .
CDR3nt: TGTGCCAGCAGCCGTCACGGGGGGAACCCTGAAGCTTTCTTT
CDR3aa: CASSRHGGNPEAFF

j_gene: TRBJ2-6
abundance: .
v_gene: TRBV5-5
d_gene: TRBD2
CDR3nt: TGTGCCAGCAGCTTACCGGGACTAGCGGTCGGGGCCAACGTCCTGACTTTC
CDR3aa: CASSLPGLAVGANVLTF

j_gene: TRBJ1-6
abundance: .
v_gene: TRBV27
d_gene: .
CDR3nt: TGTGCCAGCAGCAAGGAGGACTATAATTCACCCCTCCACTTT
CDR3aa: CASSKEDYNSPLHF

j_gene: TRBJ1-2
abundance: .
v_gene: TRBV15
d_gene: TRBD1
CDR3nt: TGTGCCACCAGCAGAGGAGGGGGCGCCTCTAACTATGGCTACACCTTC
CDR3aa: CATSRGGGASNYGYTF

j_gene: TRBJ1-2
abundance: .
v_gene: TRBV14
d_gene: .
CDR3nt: TGTGCCAGCAGCCAAGTTCCCTTAGACAGATATGGCTACACCTTC
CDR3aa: CASSQVPLDRYGYTF

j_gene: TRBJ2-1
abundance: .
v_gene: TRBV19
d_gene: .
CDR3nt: TGTGCCAGTAGTGGGGGTGGGAGCTCCTACAATGAGCAGTTCTTC
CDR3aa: CASSGGGSSYNEQFF

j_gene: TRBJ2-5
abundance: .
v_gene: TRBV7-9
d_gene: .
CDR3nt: TGTGCCAGCAGCCCACCCTACGAAGAGACCCAGTACTTC
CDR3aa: CASSPPYEETQYF

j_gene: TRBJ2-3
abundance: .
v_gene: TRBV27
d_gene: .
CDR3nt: TGTGCCAGCAGTTTTAGAACTAGACGTGTCACAGATACGCAGTATTTT
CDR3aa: CASSFRTRRVTDTQYF

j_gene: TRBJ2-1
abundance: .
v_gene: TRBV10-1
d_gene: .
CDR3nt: TGCGCCAGCAGTAACCTAGTCACCCTTTCCCACAATGAGCAGTTCTTC
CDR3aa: CASSNLVTLSHNEQFF

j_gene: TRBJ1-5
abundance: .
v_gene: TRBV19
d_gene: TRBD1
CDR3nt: TGTGCCAGTGGAGAACAGGGGAGCAATCAGCCCCAGCATTTT
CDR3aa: CASGEQGSNQPQHF

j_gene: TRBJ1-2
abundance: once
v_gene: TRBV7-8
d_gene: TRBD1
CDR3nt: TGTGCCAGCAGCTTCCTGGCTGTTGTGGGGGACAGGGAGGATGGCTACACCTTC
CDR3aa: CASSFLAVVGDREDGYTF